This T cell receptor beta chain was sequenced in a study of cytomegalovirus exposure and HLA in healthy donors. Overall study: The roughly 700 first-cohort repertoires shared a platform with the 130 or so validation repertoires, as reported in a later analysis. Points from the study as a whole: Within the 130 or so validation repertoires, first-cohort TCR clusters tended to co-occur, according to a later analysis.

Remarks on this clone: Antigen specificity is unknown.

TCRdb's table, derived via immunoSEQ multiplex PCR, lists solely in-frame clones and lacks some. Among 55,000 to 65,000 clones listed, over 85% were seen once. V dropped 4 bases and J dropped 4; count of bases not matched to a gene: 9. Germline-derived CDR1 and CDR2 are SGHKS and YYEKEE (reference sequence). This CDR3 comprises 17 residues. The source is a man aged 18 to 30 in good health and CMV-seronegative. The chain joins TRBV5-5 to TRBJ2-1; 12 bases fit TRBD2. The sequenced sample was PBMCs. The CDR3 coding sequence is TGTGCCAGCAGCCCACGGACTAGCGGGACCCTATACAATGAGCAGTTCTTC. The encoded protein is CASSPRTSGTLYNEQFF.